This TCR beta chain was observed in a study of blood T cell repertoires in COVID-19. Overall study context: PBMCs, B-cell-depleted T cells, or T cells were the source of the cDNA or gDNA that made up the material.

Original analysis: The authors estimated nucleated cell counts from reference gene primer amplification. Clones were read by immunoSEQ multiplex PCR, and TCRdb kept only the in-frame ones, dropping some. V, J and clone size derive from that table, while D and trimming were established from the DNA sequence. The sample consists of 250,000 to 350,000 clones, 80% to 90% of them appearing once. The age range of participants was 18 to 89 years, with residence in about two dozen US areas. Participant-reported clinical history was the basis for cohort assignment. The receptor comes from a woman aged 25 to 39 who had recovered from COVID-19. Sequenced input: PBMCs or T cells enriched from blood (not recorded which).

CDR3 residues: CASGSGQMNTEAFF. The CDR3 coding sequence is TGTGCTAGTGGTTCCGGACAGATGAACACTGAAGCTTTCTTT. V is TRBV12-5 and J is TRBJ1-1, with a weak D call TRBD1 (6 bases). The CDR3 covers 14 residues. The V gene's germline CDR1 is LGHNT and CDR2 FRNRAP. Trimming removed 4 bases from V and 0 bases from J, with 9 bases in between.